These T cell receptor beta chains were read from a single sample in a study of OX40 agonist ivuxolimab in advanced cancers. The assay was immunoSEQ multiplex PCR, and TCRdb's table has in-frame clones only and misses some. The sample holds around 150,000 clones, less than 95% seen once. This specimen consisted of CD4+ or CD8+ T cells sorted from blood, obtained in a trial of the OX40 agonist ivuxolimab. All receptors come from an adult with an advanced solid tumor such as melanoma, head and neck, liver or kidney cancer. Both conserved end residues are part of each CDR3. Only some rows state a clone size, as once, few, many or a class for expanded clones.

J gene,clone size,V gene,CDR3 protein
TRBJ2-1,many,TRBV7-8,CASSSWTSTDEQFF
TRBJ2-2,-,TRBV6-5,CASTSGRSDTGELFF
TRBJ1-2,-,TRBV10-3,CANRGDPYGYTF
TRBJ2-7,-,TRBV6-5,CASSLYTPSGTYEQYF
TRBJ1-1,-,TRBV7-9,CASSTPAGGNTEAFF
TRBJ2-3,-,TRBV21-1,CASSHSRLSSERPLTDTQYF
TRBJ2-3,-,TRBV29-1,CSVNVVRTSGRFSRTDTQYF
TRBJ1-5,-,TRBV2,CASSEALGERSNQPQHF
TRBJ1-1,-,TRBV9,CASSVDSKNTEAFF
TRBJ1-2,-,TRBV6-5,CASSWGEGSYGYTF
TRBJ1-5,-,TRBV28,CASTSRRQGSQPQHF
TRBJ1-2,-,TRBV6-6,CASSYPPGGSYGYTF
TRBJ2-1,-,TRBV7-6,CASSTIPGRHYNEQFF
TRBJ2-5,once,TRBV5-1,CASRMTGGLETQYF
TRBJ1-5,-,TRBV10-2,CASSENGGNQPQHF
TRBJ2-1,-,TRBV5-1,CASSILAGGYNEQFF
TRBJ1-4,-,TRBV6-5,CASNRRGRNEKLFF
TRBJ2-1,few,TRBV25-1,CASSETVGRVTNEQFF
TRBJ1-5,-,TRBV6-5,CASSLDRSLQPQHF
TRBJ2-1,once,TRBV6-1,CASSAKTRSSYNEQFF